The clone carrying this T cell receptor beta chain appeared a few times. What it binds is not known. This specimen comes from a study of CD8 T cells in ankylosing spondylitis. General study results and limits: There was a TCR beta motif, made of several highly homologous variants, that appeared characteristic of ankylosing spondylitis blood.

5'-RACE, quantitative and with molecular barcodes, yielded the TCR beta libraries. TCRdb redid the calling of the 5' RACE reads with MiXCR, one entry per CDR3 protein. The repertoire includes 100,000 or so distinct CDR3 sequences, approximately 25% of them detected once, and approximately 13% sits in the top ten. The CDR3 covers 15 residues. The sequence was collected from a male donor with ankylosing spondylitis. Input material: synovial fluid, either unsorted or a sorted T cell fraction (not recorded which). V is TRBV21-1 and J is TRBJ2-5; the table assigns TRBD2, which was not confirmed against the DNA. TRBV21-1 is classified as a pseudogene. CDR3 sequence: CASSKGAGLQETQYF. CDR3 sequence (DNA): TGTGCCAGCAGCAAAGGTGCGGGGTTGCAAGAGACCCAGTACTTC.